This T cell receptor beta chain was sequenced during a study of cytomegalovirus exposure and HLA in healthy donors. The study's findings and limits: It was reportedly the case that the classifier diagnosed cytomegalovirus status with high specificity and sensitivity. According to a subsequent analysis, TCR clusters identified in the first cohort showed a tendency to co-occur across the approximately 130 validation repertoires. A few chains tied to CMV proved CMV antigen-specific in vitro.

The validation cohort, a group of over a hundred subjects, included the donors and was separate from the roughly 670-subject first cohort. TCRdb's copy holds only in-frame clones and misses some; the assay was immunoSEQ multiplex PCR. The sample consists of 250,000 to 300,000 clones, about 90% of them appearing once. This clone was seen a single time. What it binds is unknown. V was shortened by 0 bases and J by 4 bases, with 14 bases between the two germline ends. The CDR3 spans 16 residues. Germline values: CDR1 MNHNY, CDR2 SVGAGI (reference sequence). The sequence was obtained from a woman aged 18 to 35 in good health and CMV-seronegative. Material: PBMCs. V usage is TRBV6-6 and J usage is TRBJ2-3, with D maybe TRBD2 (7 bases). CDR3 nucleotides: TGTGCCAGCAGTTACTCGAGAGGGGGGGCATCAGATACGCAGTATTTT. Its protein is CASSYSRGGASDTQYF.